The 26 T cell receptor beta chains presented below share a single source sample, sequenced in a study of blood T cell repertoires in COVID-19. Assay: immunoSEQ multiplex PCR; the TCRdb copy retains only in-frame clones and omits some. The table includes under 140,000 clones, approximately 70% detected once. The source material was peripheral blood. The receptor set was obtained from an older woman with acute or convalescent COVID-19.

This chain links TRBV9 with TRBJ2-1; 7 positions match TRBD1. In germline, CDR1 is SGDLS, CDR2 YYNGEE. The V gene end was trimmed by 3 bases and the J gene end by 7 bases; junction bases not matched to a gene: 4. The CDR3 runs to 13 residues. The CDR3 is CASSGRDRNEQFF. CDR3 DNA sequence: TGTGCCAGCAGCGGCCGGGACAGAAATGAGCAGTTCTTC.

The chain uses TRBV24-1 and TRBJ1-1; D gene uncertain. Between the trimmed V and J ends, which lost 3 bases and 1 base, there was a span of 5 bases. The germline V gene encodes CDR1 KGHDR and CDR2 SFDVKD. The CDR3 length is 13 residues. CDR3 nucleotide sequence: TGTGCCACCAGTGATCGGTGGAACACTGAAGCTTTCTTT. It translates to CATSDRWNTEAFF.

J is TRBJ2-5 and V is TRBV24-1; D is possibly TRBD1 (6 bases). Germline CDR1 and CDR2: KGHDR and SFDVKD. This CDR3 comprises 14 residues. The V end was cut by 4 bases, the J end by 5 bases, with 13 bases between. The CDR3 spells CATSEDGTRETQYF. Written as DNA, the CDR3 is TGTGCCACCAGTGAGGATGGGACAAGGGAGACCCAGTACTTC.

A few counts support this clone. The chain combines TRBV6-4 with TRBJ2-7, with TRBD2 as a possible D gene (6 bases). This CDR3 has 15 residues. CDR1 is MRHNA and CDR2 is SNTAGT in the germline V gene. Trimming stripped 2 bases from V and 2 bases from J, with 13 bases between. The CDR3 nucleotides are TGTGCCAGCAGTGACGAGGGACGGGAGACCTACGAGCAGTACTTC. Its translation: CASSDEGRETYEQYF.

CDR3 region: CASSSTAYSGNTIYF. For the CDR3, the DNA is TGTGCCAGCAGCTCAACAGCTTACTCTGGAAACACCATATATTTT. This rearrangement joins TRBV7-2 to TRBJ1-3, with D uncertain. Germline V CDR1 and CDR2: SGHTA, FQGNSA. This CDR3 comprises 15 residues. V was trimmed by 4 bases and J by 0 bases, leaving 10 bases between them.

The gene calls are TRBV7-9 and TRBJ2-1; tentative D call: TRBD1 (5 bases). CDR1 and CDR2 (germline): SEHNR, FQNEAQ (reference sequence). This CDR3 is 12 amino acids long. Trimming shortened V by 3 bases and J by 9 bases, and 9 bases separated the two germline ends. Here the CDR3 DNA reads TGTGCCAGCAGCTTCAGGGTTGGTGAGCAGTTCTTC. Amino acids: CASSFRVGEQFF.

In DNA form, the CDR3 reads TGTGCCATGGGGGGGAACAGTGGAAACACCATATATTTT. This sequence encodes CAMGGNSGNTIYF. The chain is built from TRBV10-3 and TRBJ1-3; D perhaps matches TRBD1 (5 bases). The CDR3 length is 13 residues. The V end lost 9 bases, the J end lost 3 bases, and 12 bases lay between the germline ends. In germline, CDR1 is ENHRY, CDR2 SYGVKD.

This clone has just a few counts. This same CDR3 is encoded by further DNA sequences in the sample. The rearrangement links TRBV5-1 to TRBJ2-3, with D maybe TRBD1 (6 bases). CDR3 length: 15 residues. Germline CDR1 and CDR2: SGHRS and YFSETQ. V lost 0 bases to trimming and J lost 4 bases, with 12 bases between them. The CDR3 DNA sequence: TGCGCCAGCAGCTTGGTAGGCAGGGGACCAGATACGCAGTATTTT. It is translated as CASSLVGRGPDTQYF.

The CDR3 DNA reads as TGCAGCTTTTCTTCCTTCGGGGGGGGGCGATTGTATGGCTACACCTTC. Translated: CSFSSFGGGRLYGYTF. The chain links TRBV29-1 to TRBJ1-2, with TRBD1 as a possible D gene (6 bases). The CDR3 contains 16 residues. Trimming pared 8 bases from V and 5 bases from J, leaving 27 bases between. The germline V gene encodes CDR1 SQVTM and CDR2 ANQGSEA.

This clone was seen only once. The chain employs TRBV11-1 and TRBJ2-7; tentatively, D is TRBD1 (6 bases). V lost 4 bases to trimming and J lost 3 bases, with 16 bases between them. CDR3 length: 15 amino acids. Looked up from germline, CDR1 is SGHAT and CDR2 is FQDESV (reference sequence). The CDR3: CASSSLTGQGYEQYF. Here the CDR3 DNA reads TGTGCCAGCAGCTCGTTGACAGGTCAGGGCTACGAGCAGTACTTC.

Only a few counts were recorded for this clone. The chain employs TRBV9 and TRBJ2-7, with 9 nucleotides matching TRBD1. The CDR3 totals 14 residues. Germline V gene data show CDR1 as SGDLS and CDR2 as YYNGEE. The J segment lost 2 bases and the V segment lost 2 bases, leaving 2 bases of the junction unmatched. The CDR3 is CASSVRDRAYEQYF. The CDR3 region has the DNA TGTGCCAGCAGCGTCCGGGACAGGGCCTACGAGCAGTACTTC. Full variable domain (outside the CDR3, taken from reference TRBV9 and TRBJ2-7): DSGVTQTPKHLITATGQRVTLRCSPRSGDLSVYWYQQSLDQGLQFLIQYYNGEERAKGNILERFSAQQFPDLHSELNLSSLELGDSALYFCASSVRDRAYEQYFGPGTRLTVT.

This chain joins TRBV19 and TRBJ2-1; D perhaps matches TRBD1 (6 bases). V shed 3 bases and J shed 4 bases, with 10 bases lying between them. CDR3 length: 14 amino acids. Germline CDR1 and CDR2: LNHDA and SQIVND (reference sequence). Here the CDR3 DNA reads TGTGCCAGTAGTATGGACAGAGAATACAATGAGCAGTTCTTC. Translating gives CASSMDREYNEQFF.

This chain joins TRBV5-1 and TRBJ1-2; 7 bases align to TRBD1. Per the germline V gene, CDR1 is SGHRS and CDR2 is YFSETQ. J was trimmed by 5 bases and V by 4 bases; bases with no gene match: 5. The CDR3 totals 13 residues. For the CDR3, the DNA is TGCGCCAGCAGCGGAACAGGGGTATATGGCTACACCTTC. Protein: CASSGTGVYGYTF.

V usage is TRBV19 and J usage is TRBJ2-7; D ambiguous. V lost 6 bases, J lost 2 bases, and 17 bases lay in between. The germline CDR1 and CDR2 sequences are LNHDA and SQIVND (reference sequence). This CDR3 contains 15 residues. The CDR3 bases are TGTGCCAGTAGGGGCCACAAGTCTTCTACCTACGAGCAGTACTTC. It codes for CASRGHKSSTYEQYF.

The chain has TRBV3-1 (or the pseudogene TRBV3-2) and TRBJ1-5; possibly TRBD1 for D (6 bases). Germline V CDR1 and CDR2: LGHDT, YNNKEL (reference sequence). There are 19 residues in the CDR3. The V end was cut by 0 bases, the J end by 1 base, with 19 bases between. The CDR3 DNA follows: TGTGCCAGCAGCCAAGATCCCGGACAGAACCCCTCCAGCAATCAGCCCCAGCATTTT. It yields the protein CASSQDPGQNPSSNQPQHF.

This rearrangement joins TRBV4-2 to TRBJ1-1; no definite D call. The V end was cut by 4 bases, the J end by 1 base, with 7 bases between. The CDR3 is 13 residues long. The germline V gene has CDR1 LGHNA and CDR2 YNFKEQ. In DNA form, the CDR3 reads TGTGCCAGCAGCCTCGCGGGGAACACTGAAGCTTTCTTT. Its protein is CASSLAGNTEAFF.

This clone was seen a single time. The J gene is TRBJ2-1, the V gene TRBV5-1; TRBD2 agrees at 10 bases. Germline values: CDR1 SGHRS, CDR2 YFSETQ. Losses at the gene ends were 1 base for V and 6 bases for J; bases not matched to a gene: 4. The CDR3 loop spans 15 amino acids. CDR3 DNA: TGCGCCAGCAGCTTGTTCACTAGCGGGACCAATGAGCAGTTCTTC. Amino acid sequence: CASSLFTSGTNEQFF.

DNA for the CDR3: TGTGCCAGCAGCTCCACCGGGACAGGGGTGGAGCAGTACTTC. Encoded protein: CASSSTGTGVEQYF. The chain combines TRBV7-2 with TRBJ2-7; 10 bases are a match to TRBD1. The germline V gene has CDR1 SGHTA and CDR2 FQGNSA. This CDR3 has 14 amino acids. The trim removed 4 bases at V and 7 bases at J, leaving 7 bases unmatched.

CDR3 bases: TGTGCCAGCAGCTTAGACAGTTATAGCAATCAGCCCCAGCATTTT. Translating gives CASSLDSYSNQPQHF. The chain joins TRBV7-6 to TRBJ1-5, with D unresolved. Germline V gene lookup returns CDR1 SGHVS and CDR2 FNYEAQ. Trimming removed 1 base at V and 0 bases at J, with 7 bases between. This CDR3 is built from 15 residues.

This chain connects TRBV9 to TRBJ1-1; 7 bases are a match to TRBD1. The CDR3 runs to 18 residues. Germline V gene data show CDR1 as SGDLS and CDR2 as YYNGEE. V was pared by 3 bases and J by 0 bases, with 14 bases of the junction left unmatched. The CDR3 nucleotides read TGTGCCAGCAGCGACCCCCCCGACAGGGACCTCATGAACACTGAAGCTTTCTTT. Protein product: CASSDPPDRDLMNTEAFF.

This chain connects TRBV24-1 to TRBJ1-4, with 7 bases matching TRBD1. Trimming at V came to 2 bases and at J to 3 bases, leaving 14 bases not matched to a gene. This CDR3 is built from 19 residues. CDR1 is KGHDR and CDR2 is SFDVKD in the germline V gene. CDR3: CATSDSSGQWAGANEKLFF. CDR3 nucleotides: TGTGCCACCAGTGATTCCTCGGGACAGTGGGCCGGAGCTAATGAAAAACTGTTTTTT.

The chain uses TRBV2 and TRBJ1-1; D is ambiguous. This CDR3 comprises 11 residues. CDR1 SNHLY and CDR2 FYNNEI come from the germline V gene. Trimming shortened V by 7 bases and J by 11 bases, and 14 bases separated the two germline ends. CDR3 sequence: CASTVPREAFF. CDR3 in DNA: TGTGCCAGCACGGTACCTAGGGAGGCTTTCTTT.

This clone was seen a single time. This rearrangement joins TRBV28 to TRBJ1-1; weak D call: TRBD1 (5 bases). V gave up 3 bases and J gave up 7 bases, with 12 bases separating them. The V gene's germline CDR1 is MDHEN and CDR2 SYDVKM. The CDR3 consists of 13 residues. CDR3 in amino acids: CASSFRSQGEAFF. As DNA, the CDR3 is TGTGCCAGCAGTTTTCGATCTCAGGGTGAAGCTTTCTTT.

The gene calls are TRBV25-1 and TRBJ1-1; D unclear. This CDR3 is built from 13 residues. Trimming left V 2 bases short and J 7 bases short, with 11 bases between. Germline V lookup: CDR1 MGHDK, CDR2 SYGVNS. Here the CDR3 reads CASSERGQLEAFF. The CDR3 DNA sequence: TGTGCCAGCAGTGAAAGAGGCCAGCTTGAAGCTTTCTTT.

This rearrangement joins TRBV18 to TRBJ1-3; no firm D call. V lost 1 base, J lost 8 bases, and 6 bases lay in between. The CDR3 is 12 residues long. Germline V gene lookup returns CDR1 KGHSH and CDR2 LQKENI. As DNA, the CDR3 is TGTGCCAGCTCACCACGGAGGGACACCATATATTTT. Translated, it gives CASSPRRDTIYF.

V and J are TRBV6-2 or TRBV6-3 and TRBJ1-1; TRBD1 matches at 7 bases. Germline assignment: CDR1 MNHEY and CDR2 SVGEGT. This CDR3 has 11 residues. The trim removed 4 bases at V and 8 bases at J, leaving 1 base unmatched. Here the CDR3 reads CASSSDREAFF. Here the CDR3 DNA reads TGTGCCAGCAGTTCGGACAGGGAAGCTTTCTTT.